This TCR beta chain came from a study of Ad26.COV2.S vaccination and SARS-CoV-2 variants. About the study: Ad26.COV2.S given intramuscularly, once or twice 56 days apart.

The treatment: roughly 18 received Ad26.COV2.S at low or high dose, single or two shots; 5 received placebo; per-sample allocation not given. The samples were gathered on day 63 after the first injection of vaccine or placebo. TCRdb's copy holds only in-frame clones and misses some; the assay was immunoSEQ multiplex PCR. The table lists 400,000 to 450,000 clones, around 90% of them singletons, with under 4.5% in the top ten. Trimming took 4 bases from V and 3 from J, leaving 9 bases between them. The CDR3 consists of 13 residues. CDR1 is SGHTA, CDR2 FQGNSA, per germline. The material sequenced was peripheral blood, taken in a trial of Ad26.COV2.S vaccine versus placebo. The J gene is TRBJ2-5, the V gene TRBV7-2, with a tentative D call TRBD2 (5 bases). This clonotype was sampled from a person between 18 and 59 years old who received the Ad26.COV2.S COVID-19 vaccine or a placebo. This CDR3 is CASSSDGEETQYF. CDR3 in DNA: TGTGCCAGCAGCTCCGACGGGGAAGAGACCCAGTACTTC.